The 18 T cell receptor beta chains below come from one sample, sequenced in a study of T cell therapy after organ transplantation. Sequencing used immunoSEQ multiplex PCR; TCRdb keeps in-frame clones, though not all of them. The data contain around 19,000 clones, about four fifths of them seen just once; the ten biggest clones take up under 45%. Noted time point: 20-29 weeks after completion of therapy. Their antigen targets remain unknown. The sequencing here drew on CD8+ T cells from blood, taken after autologous CMV-specific T cell therapy. These receptors were obtained from a human patient who had received a solid organ transplant and had CMV disease. A subset of T cells may come from the graft donor.

The V and J genes are TRBV4-1 and TRBJ1-6; 7 bases match TRBD1. J lost 4 bases, V lost 5 bases, and 2 bases had no gene match. This CDR3 contains 14 residues. Germline CDR1 MGHRA, CDR2 YSYEKL. The CDR3, as DNA: TGCGCCAGCAGCGGGGGACAGTATAATTCACCCCTCCACTTT. Amino acid sequence: CASSGGQYNSPLHF.

The gene calls are TRBV27 and TRBJ2-1; possible D gene TRBD2, 6 bases. Germline loops: CDR1 MNHEY, CDR2 SMNVEV (reference sequence). Trimming removed 6 bases at V and 1 base at J, with 10 bases between. The CDR3 loop spans 14 amino acids. This chain's CDR3 is CASSWEASYNEQFF. The CDR3 DNA is TGTGCCAGCAGCTGGGAGGCGTCCTACAATGAGCAGTTCTTC.

This clone was recorded only once. In DNA, the CDR3 is TGTGCCAGCAGCTTCGACAGGGTCGGCTACACCTTC. Protein: CASSFDRVGYTF. V usage is TRBV7-9 and J usage is TRBJ1-2; 7 positions agree with TRBD1. Trimming at V came to 3 bases and at J to 8 bases, leaving 3 bases not matched to a gene. Germline V gives CDR1 SEHNR, CDR2 FQNEAQ (reference sequence). The CDR3 extends over 12 amino acids.

The chain joins TRBV7-9 to TRBJ2-1; D uncertain. The CDR3 is 11 amino acids. Looked up from germline, CDR1 is SEHNR and CDR2 is FQNEAQ (reference sequence). The germline V and J ends were trimmed by 1 base and 9 bases, with 4 bases remaining between them. The CDR3 DNA reads TGTGCCAGCAGCTTAGGTCCTGAGCAGTTCTTC. Amino acid sequence: CASSLGPEQFF.

The V gene is TRBV5-1, the J gene TRBJ1-1; 8 nucleotides align to TRBD1. There are 14 residues in the CDR3. Per germline, CDR1 SGHRS and CDR2 YFSETQ. The junction had 2 bases not matched to a gene; V was cut back by 3 bases and J by 1 base. In nucleotides, the CDR3 is TGCGCCAGCAGCTCCGGGACAGGGAACACTGAAGCTTTCTTT. It codes for CASSSGTGNTEAFF.

A few counts support this clone. The chain joins TRBV4-3 to TRBJ2-1; D uncertain. V was pared by 0 bases and J by 5 bases, with 14 bases between. Germline V gene sequence: CDR1 LGHNA, CDR2 YSLEER. CDR3 length: 16 amino acids. The CDR3 here is CASSQDSGPTDNEQFF. CDR3 in DNA: TGCGCCAGCAGCCAAGATAGTGGGCCGACGGACAATGAGCAGTTCTTC.

The chain recombines TRBV6-1 with TRBJ2-7; TRBD2 is a possible D gene (5 bases). The CDR3 covers 14 residues. Germline V lookup: CDR1 MNHNS, CDR2 SASEGT. V was trimmed by 1 base and J by 3 bases, leaving 10 bases between them. In DNA form, the CDR3 reads TGTGCCAGCAGTGAAGTCGTGGGGAGCTACGAGCAGTACTTC. It specifies CASSEVVGSYEQYF.

The V call is TRBV7-9, the J call TRBJ2-5, with 7 bases identical to TRBD1. V trimming: 5 bases; J trimming: 5 bases; junction bases outside the gene matches: 11. Germline V lookup: CDR1 SEHNR, CDR2 FQNEAQ (reference sequence). This CDR3 has 15 residues. Here the CDR3 reads CASSPVDRLRETQYF. The CDR3 DNA is TGTGCCAGCAGCCCCGTGGACAGGCTTCGGGAGACCCAGTACTTC. The full variable domain, its missing parts supplied by reference TRBV7-9 and TRBJ2-5, is DTGVSQNPRHKITKRGQNVTFRCDPISEHNRLYWYRQTLGQGPEFLTYFQNEAQLEKSRLLSDRFSAERPKGSFSTLEIQRTEQGDSAMYLCASSPVDRLRETQYFGPGTRLLVL.

This clone has a handful of counts. The chain joins TRBV7-9 to TRBJ1-5; D remains unclear. Germline V gene data show CDR1 as SEHNR and CDR2 as FQNEAQ (reference sequence). The V end lost 1 base, the J end lost 2 bases, and 6 bases lay between the germline ends. The CDR3 length is 14 residues. This CDR3 reads CASSLGRGNQPQHF. The CDR3 DNA reads as TGTGCCAGCAGCTTAGGTAGGGGCAATCAGCCCCAGCATTTT.

V and J are TRBV27 and TRBJ1-5; D gene uncertain. There are 13 residues in the CDR3. From germline, CDR1 is MNHEY and CDR2 SMNVEV (reference sequence). V dropped 3 bases and J dropped 2 bases, with 5 bases sitting between them. CDR3 in amino acids: CASSFGGNQPQHF. CDR3 nucleotide sequence: TGTGCCAGCAGTTTCGGGGGCAATCAGCCCCAGCATTTT.

The rearrangement uses TRBV2 and TRBJ1-1; 7 bases are a match to TRBD1. There are 16 residues in the CDR3. CDR1 is SNHLY and CDR2 is FYNNEI in the germline V gene. The V and J ends lost 4 bases and 6 bases, in that order; junction bases with no gene match: 14. The CDR3 sequence is CASSGFQRQGGAEAFF. The DNA of the CDR3 is TGTGCCAGCAGTGGGTTTCAGCGGCAGGGGGGGGCTGAAGCTTTCTTT.

The V call is TRBV7-3, the J call TRBJ2-4; a weak D match, TRBD1 (6 bases). V lost 6 bases, J lost 1 base, and 10 bases lay in between. The V gene's germline CDR1 is SGHTA and CDR2 FQGTGA. CDR3 length: 14 residues. The CDR3 sequence is CASSEQGAKNIQYF. CDR3 coding DNA: TGTGCCAGCAGTGAACAGGGCGCCAAAAACATTCAGTACTTC.

This clone was observed a few times. The rearrangement uses TRBV13 and TRBJ2-3, with D unresolved. V was pared by 1 base and J by 11 bases, with 7 bases between. Germline assignment: CDR1 PRHDT and CDR2 FYEKMQ (reference sequence). The CDR3 has 11 amino acids. The CDR3 loop is CASSLEFQQYF. CDR3 in DNA: TGTGCCAGCAGCTTAGAATTTCAGCAGTATTTT.

V is TRBV7-3 and J is TRBJ2-5; possible D gene TRBD1, 6 bases. The V end was cut by 3 bases, the J end by 0 bases, with 8 bases between. This CDR3 contains 14 residues. The germline CDR1 and CDR2 sequences are SGHTA and FQGTGA. CDR3 bases: TGTGCCAGCAGCTTGACAGGAAACCAAGAGACCCAGTACTTC. Translated: CASSLTGNQETQYF.

The V call is TRBV6-6, the J call TRBJ2-7; D uncertain. The CDR3 spans 15 residues. Germline V gives CDR1 MNHNY, CDR2 SVGAGI (reference sequence). Trimming pared 7 bases from V and 0 bases from J, leaving 16 bases between. The CDR3 here is CASNHPGDVSYEQYF. In DNA, the CDR3 is TGTGCCAGCAACCACCCGGGTGACGTCTCCTACGAGCAGTACTTC.

The CDR3 DNA sequence: TGTGCCAGCAGAACCAATAGGGGAGAGGCAAGAGGGTCACCCCTCCACTTT. It is translated as CASRTNRGEARGSPLHF. The rearrangement joins TRBV13 to TRBJ1-6; weak D call: TRBD1 (5 bases). Germline-derived CDR1 and CDR2 are PRHDT and FYEKMQ (reference sequence). The CDR3 totals 17 residues. V lost 6 bases to trimming and J lost 10 bases, with 25 bases between them.

This chain joins TRBV27 and TRBJ1-5; TRBD1 is a possible D gene (5 bases). Trimming removed 2 bases at V and 4 bases at J, with 9 bases between. This CDR3 region has 14 residues. The germline gives CDR1 MNHEY, CDR2 SMNVEV (reference sequence). CDR3 protein: CASSLGAANQPQHF. The CDR3, as DNA: TGTGCCAGCAGTTTAGGGGCAGCTAATCAGCCCCAGCATTTT.

This clone was detected a few times. CDR3 loop: CASSQDCAGGRQETQYF. The CDR3 nucleotides read TGCGCCAGCAGCCAAGATTGTGCGGGGGGGCGCCAAGAGACCCAGTACTTC. The genes are TRBV4-1 and TRBJ2-5, with 9 bases aligning to TRBD2. The CDR3 spans 17 residues. CDR1 and CDR2 from the germline V gene are MGHRA and YSYEKL. Trimming removed 0 bases from V and 1 base from J; junction bases left unmatched: 6.